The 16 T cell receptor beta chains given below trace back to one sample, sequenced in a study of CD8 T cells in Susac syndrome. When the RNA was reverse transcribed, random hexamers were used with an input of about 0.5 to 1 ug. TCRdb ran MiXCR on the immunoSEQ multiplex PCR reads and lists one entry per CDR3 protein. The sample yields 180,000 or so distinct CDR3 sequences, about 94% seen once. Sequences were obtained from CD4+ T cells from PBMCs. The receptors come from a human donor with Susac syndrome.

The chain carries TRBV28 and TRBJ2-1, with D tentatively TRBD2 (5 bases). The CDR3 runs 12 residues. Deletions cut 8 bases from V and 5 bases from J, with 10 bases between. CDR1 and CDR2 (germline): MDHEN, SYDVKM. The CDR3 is CASGEGDNEQFF. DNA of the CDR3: TGTGCCAGCGGTGAGGGAGACAATGAGCAGTTCTTC.

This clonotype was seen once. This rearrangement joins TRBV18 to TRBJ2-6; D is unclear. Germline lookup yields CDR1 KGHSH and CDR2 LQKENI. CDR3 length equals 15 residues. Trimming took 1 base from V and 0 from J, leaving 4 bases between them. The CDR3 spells CASSPRTSGANVLTF. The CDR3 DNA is TGTGCCAGCTCACCACGGACCTCTGGGGCCAACGTCCTGACTTTC. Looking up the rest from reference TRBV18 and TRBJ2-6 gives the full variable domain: NAGVMQNPRHLVRRRGQEARLRCSPMKGHSHVYWYRQLPEEGLKFMVYLQKENIIDESGMPKERFSAEFPKEGPSILRIQQVVRGDSAAYFCASSPRTSGANVLTFGAGSRLTVL.

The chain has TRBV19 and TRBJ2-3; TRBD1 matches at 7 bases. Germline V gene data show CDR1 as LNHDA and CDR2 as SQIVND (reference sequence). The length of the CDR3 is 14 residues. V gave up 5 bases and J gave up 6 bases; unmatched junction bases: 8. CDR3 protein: CASSGYRGRDTQYF. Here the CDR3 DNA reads TGTGCCAGTAGTGGGTACAGGGGCAGGGATACGCAGTATTTT.

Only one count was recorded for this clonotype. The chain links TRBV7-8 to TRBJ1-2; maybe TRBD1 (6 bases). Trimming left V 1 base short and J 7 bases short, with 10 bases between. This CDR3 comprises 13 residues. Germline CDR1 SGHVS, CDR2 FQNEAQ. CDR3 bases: TGTGCCAGCAGCTTAGTGTGGGGGGCTGGCTACACCTTC. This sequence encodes CASSLVWGAGYTF.

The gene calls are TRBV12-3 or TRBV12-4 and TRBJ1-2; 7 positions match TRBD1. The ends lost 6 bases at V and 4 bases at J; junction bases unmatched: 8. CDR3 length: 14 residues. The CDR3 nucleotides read TGTGCCAGCAGCACCAGGGGGTATAGCTATGGCTACACCTTC. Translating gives CASSTRGYSYGYTF.

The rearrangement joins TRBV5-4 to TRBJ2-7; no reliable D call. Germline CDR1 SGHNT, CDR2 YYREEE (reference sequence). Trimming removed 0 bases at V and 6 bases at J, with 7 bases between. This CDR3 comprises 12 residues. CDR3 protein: CASSLEGIEQYF. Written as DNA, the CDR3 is TGTGCCAGCAGCTTGGAAGGGATCGAGCAGTACTTC.

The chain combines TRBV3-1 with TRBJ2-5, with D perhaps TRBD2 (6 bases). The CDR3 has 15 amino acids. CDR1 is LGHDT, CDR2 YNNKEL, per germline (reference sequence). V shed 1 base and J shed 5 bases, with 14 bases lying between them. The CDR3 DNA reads TGTGCCAGCAGCCAAGGGCGCGGGACCGGGGAGACCCAGTACTTC. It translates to CASSQGRGTGETQYF.

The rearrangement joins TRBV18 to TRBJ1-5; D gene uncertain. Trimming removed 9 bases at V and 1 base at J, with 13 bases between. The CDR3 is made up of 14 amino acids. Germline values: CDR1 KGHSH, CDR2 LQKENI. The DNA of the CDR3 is TGTGCCAGGGCTGTGGAGGCCAGCAATCAGCCCCAGCATTTT. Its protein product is CARAVEASNQPQHF. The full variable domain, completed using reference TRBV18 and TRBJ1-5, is NAGVMQNPRHLVRRRGQEARLRCSPMKGHSHVYWYRQLPEEGLKFMVYLQKENIIDESGMPKERFSAEFPKEGPSILRIQQVVRGDSAAYFCARAVEASNQPQHFGDGTRLSIL.

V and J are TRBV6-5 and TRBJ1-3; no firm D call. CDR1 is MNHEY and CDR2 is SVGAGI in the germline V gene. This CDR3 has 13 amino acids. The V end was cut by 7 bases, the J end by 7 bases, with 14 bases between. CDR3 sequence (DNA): TGTGCCAGCAAATGGGAGCGGTCCAACACCATATATTTT. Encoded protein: CASKWERSNTIYF.

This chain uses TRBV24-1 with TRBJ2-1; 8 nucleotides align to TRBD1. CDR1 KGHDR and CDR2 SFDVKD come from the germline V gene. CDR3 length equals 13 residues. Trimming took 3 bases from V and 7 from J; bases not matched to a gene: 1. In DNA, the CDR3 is TGTGCCACCAGTGATGACAGGGGTAATGAGCAGTTCTTC. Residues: CATSDDRGNEQFF.

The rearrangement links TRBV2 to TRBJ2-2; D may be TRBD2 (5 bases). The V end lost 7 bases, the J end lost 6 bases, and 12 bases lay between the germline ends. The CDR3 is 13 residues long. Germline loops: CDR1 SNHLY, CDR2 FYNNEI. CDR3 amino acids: CASTPREAGELFF. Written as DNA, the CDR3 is TGTGCCAGCACTCCGAGGGAAGCCGGGGAGCTGTTTTTT. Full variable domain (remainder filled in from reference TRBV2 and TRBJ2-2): EPEVTQTPSHQVTQMGQEVILRCVPISNHLYFYWYRQILGQKVEFLVSFYNNEISEKSEIFDDQFSVERPDGSNFTLKIRSTKLEDSAMYFCASTPREAGELFFGEGSRLTVL.

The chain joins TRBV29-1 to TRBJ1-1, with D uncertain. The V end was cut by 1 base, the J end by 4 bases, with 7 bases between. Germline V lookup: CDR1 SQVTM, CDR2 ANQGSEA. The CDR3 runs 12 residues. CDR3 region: CSVEGGITEAFF. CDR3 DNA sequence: TGCAGCGTTGAAGGCGGTATCACTGAAGCTTTCTTT. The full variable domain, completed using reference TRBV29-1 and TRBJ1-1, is SAVISQKPSRDICQRGTSLTIQCQVDSQVTMMFWYRQQPGQSLTLIATANQGSEATYESGFVIDKFPISRPNLTFSTLTVSNMSPEDSSIYLCSVEGGITEAFFGQGTRLTVV.

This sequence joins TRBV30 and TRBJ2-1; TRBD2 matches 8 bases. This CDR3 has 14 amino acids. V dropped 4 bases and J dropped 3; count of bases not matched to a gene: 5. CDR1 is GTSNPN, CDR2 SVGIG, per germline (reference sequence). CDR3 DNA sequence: TGTGCCTGGACCGGGGGGGCCGGCTACAATGAGCAGTTCTTC. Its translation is CAWTGGAGYNEQFF.

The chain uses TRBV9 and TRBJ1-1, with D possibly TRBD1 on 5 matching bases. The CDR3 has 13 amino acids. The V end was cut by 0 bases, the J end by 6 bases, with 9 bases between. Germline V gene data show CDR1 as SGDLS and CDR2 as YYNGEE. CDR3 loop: CASSVEGLAEAFF. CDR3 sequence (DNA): TGTGCCAGCAGCGTAGAGGGGCTAGCTGAAGCTTTCTTT.

CDR3 sequence: CAWSGNGGIREKLFF. CDR3 bases: TGTGCCTGGAGTGGCAACGGGGGTATTCGGGAAAAACTGTTTTTT. This chain connects TRBV30 to TRBJ1-4, with D tentatively TRBD1 (5 bases). Deletions cut 1 base from V and 8 bases from J, with 17 bases between. This CDR3 has 15 amino acids. Germline CDR1 is GTSNPN and CDR2 is SVGIG (reference sequence).

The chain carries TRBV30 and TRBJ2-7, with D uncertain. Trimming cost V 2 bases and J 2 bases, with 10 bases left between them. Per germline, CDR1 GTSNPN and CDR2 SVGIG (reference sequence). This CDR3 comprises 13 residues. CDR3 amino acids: CAWSPARAYEQYF. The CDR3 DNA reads TGTGCCTGGAGTCCGGCCCGAGCCTACGAGCAGTACTTC.